This T cell receptor beta chain was recovered during a study of cytomegalovirus exposure and HLA in healthy donors (dated by TCRdb to 2016 to 2017). General notes on the study: In an earlier analysis of under 600 of the donors, about 260 Gb of sequence data and approximately 120 million unique TCR beta sequences from about 179 million T cells were reported. Roughly 300 gigabases of sequencing data and 91 million or so unique TCR sequences made up an early release that covered 500 to 700 HLA-typed donors. Of the roughly 400 genotyped donors, around 81% fell in the genetic ancestry cluster associated with self-reported Caucasian donors. The study aimed to test whether signatures of past pathogen exposure could be identified by cataloging public T cell receptors. The study profiled the T cell repertoires of about 720 subjects by immunosequencing and related them to cytomegalovirus serostatus. Besides the first cohort of 550 to 750 subjects, a separate validation cohort made up of roughly 120 different subjects was used. High-throughput TCR immunosequencing, statistical association of individual TCRs with disease status, and machine learning were combined to predict cytomegalovirus infection status. A later analysis re-examined previously published TCR beta repertoires from 600 to 700 donors and added high-resolution HLA genotyping to investigate patterns of TCR occurrence. In the later analysis, no new phenotypic data were used to find candidate immune exposures; instead, reliance was placed on TCR beta sequences and their occurrence across donors. An earlier analysis of nearly 600 of the donors applied high-throughput TCR beta sequencing to assess whether each TCR beta V gene segment acted as functional or pseudogenic. Donor age, sex, ethnicity and CMV serostatus were collected together with the repertoire data. Genome-wide SNP genotypes for about 65% of the roughly 670 donors were used in a later genetic analysis, which treated that subset as a discovery cohort. Every repertoire in the discovery cohort had been generated on one and the same sequencing platform. Both class I and class II loci were covered by HLA typing, at four-digit resolution. Typing coverage differed by locus: A, B, C, DRB1 and DQB1 were typed in roughly 620-630 donors, DQA1 in 522, DPA1 in 606, and DPB1 in about 450. A handful of DR-DQ haplotypes were handled as single units for association and clustering because linkage in the cohort was strong. On average, 235,054 unique TCR beta nucleotide sequences were sequenced per donor among 398 genotyped donors of the cohort, with roughly 20% of those sequences being non-productive. The paper's findings and limits, for the study overall: Sequencing depth was assumed to be roughly uniform across donors in the presence/absence analyses, though that assumption may not hold. The study gave a list of 150 to 200 TCR beta chains associated with cytomegalovirus. Linkage disequilibrium might explain the correlated functional status among segregating V segments, but an unknown experimental factor could not be excluded. According to a later analysis, TCR association rates differed among HLA loci, with DRB1 alleles showing the most associated TCRs and HLA-C alleles showing the fewest. Three of the identified cytomegalovirus-associated TCR beta chains were confirmed in vitro to be specific for cytomegalovirus antigens. A further reported finding was that TCR beta sequences accurately predicted the HLA-A and HLA-B alleles for most subjects in the first cohort. Most TCR sequences were seen in very few donors, while some public TCRs were found in many individuals. Some IMGT-functional V segments, including TRBV6-2 and TRBV6-3, could not be distinguished by the 87-base-pair reads and were therefore excluded. According to a later genetic analysis, donors in an Asian-associated ancestry cluster had fewer N-insertions in productive TCRs than the approximately 650-donor mean. Several of the top co-occurrence clusters appeared to be linked to parvovirus B19, influenza, CMV and Epstein-Barr virus, according to a later analysis. The only immune exposure information available for the cohort was CMV serostatus. Specific HLA alleles were associated with 15,000 to 20,000 TCR beta sequences at a false discovery rate of 0.05 in a later analysis. When HLA alleles, especially DR and DQ, strongly co-occurred, TCR associations were difficult to assign to individual alleles. In both the original and validation cohorts, the classifier was reported to diagnose cytomegalovirus status with high specificity and sensitivity. In a later analysis, HLA-associated TCR beta chains were found to be more clonally expanded and to have lower generation probabilities than equally common non-associated chains. It was suggested by the authors that the approach could potentially be generalized to other disease states and immunological phenotypes. Because some donors lacked HLA typing at each locus, the association tests relied only on the typed subset. An earlier analysis of approximately 500 of the donors showed that most TCR beta V segments appeared in productive rearrangements either about 90% or about 30% of the time, which broadly matched IMGT annotations. A group of highly shared sequence variants was considered likely to be a technical artifact of the sequencing pipeline. This cohort had only TCR beta chains sequenced, and the lack of alpha or paired-chain data limited which features could be detected. Because counts were too low, roughly 18 rarely observed V segments, including chromosome 9 orphons, were left out of the earlier analysis of some 640 of the donors. According to a later analysis, most CMV-associated TCR beta chains appeared to be HLA-restricted, and the HLA associations seemed to be driven largely by CMV exposure. In a later genetic analysis, a missense DCLRE1C variant was associated with V-gene and J-gene trimming of TCR beta chains, and the association was replicated in an independent cohort.

Looking up the germline V gene yields CDR1 SGHVS and CDR2 FQNEAQ. Reading from cysteine to phenylalanine, the CDR3 counts 16 amino acids. The read is trimmed to its CDR3 DNA, 48 bases read in frame from base 1. V loses 4 bases, J loses 5 bases, and the germline ends lie 20 bases apart. For this clone: Its antigen target is currently unknown. Nothing much larger sits one base from this clone, and base qualities are not available.

The library was obtained by the immunoSEQ multiplex PCR assay. The multiplex PCR relied on a mix of 60 forward primers for TCR Vbeta segments and 13 reverse primers for TCR Jbeta segments. The CDR3 region of rearranged TCR beta genes was amplified from genomic DNA with a multiplex PCR assay. The Illumina HiSeq System was used to sequence the amplified TCR beta libraries as 87-base-pair reads. In the original analysis: In a later analysis, 70 million to 95 million unique TCR beta chains were counted across the 690 or so repertoires, and around 11 million of these chains were shared by at least two donors. To remove PCR and sequencing errors, raw reads were error-corrected and collapsed into unique sequences using a nearest-neighbor algorithm that merged closely related sequences. CDR3 sequences were aligned to IMGT reference sequences to assign V, D and J gene segments. For a sequence to be retained, a match of at least six nucleotides to both a V gene segment and a J gene segment was required. A rearrangement counted as productive if the CDR3 had no stop codons and remained in frame with V and J, and every other rearrangement counted as non-productive. CDR3 was defined according to IMGT convention as the region running from the second conserved V-encoded cysteine to the conserved J-encoded phenylalanine. In an earlier analysis of roughly 610 of the donors, sequences lacking an unambiguous match to a single V gene segment were excluded. In an earlier analysis of about 590 of the donors, a V segment was called functional when productive rearrangements were above 56.7%, and segregating when the standard deviation between donors exceeded 5%. A statistical classification framework was developed to diagnose cytomegalovirus status using the catalog of TCR beta chain sequences. In a later analysis, TCR nucleotide sequences were compared against IMGT/GENE-DB human TR gene sequences so that V and J genes could be assigned. The TCRdist pipeline was used in a later analysis to assign CDR3 sequences and most-parsimonious VDJ recombination scenarios. A later analysis defined each TCR beta chain by its CDR3 amino acid sequence plus V-gene family, and excluded reads lacking a unique V-gene family. A later analysis removed 500 to 600 highly shared, low-generation-probability nucleotide sequences to deal with suspected cross-contamination and a sequencing artifact. In a later analysis, a clonal expansion index for each public chain was calculated from normalized within-repertoire ranks of inferred template counts. A later analysis computed generation probabilities with a VDJ recombination model fitted to out-of-frame rearrangements, and checked the results against IGoR. In a later analysis, hypergeometric tests were used to score TCR-TCR, TCR-HLA and TCR-CMV co-occurrence, with a repertoire-size bias correction applied to TCR pairs. False discovery rates were estimated in a later analysis by permuting HLA or CMV assignments 20 times. In a later analysis, co-occurring TCRs were grouped with DBSCAN, and TCRdist sequence similarity was added when clustering was performed within HLA-allele-positive subsets. Co-occurrence clustering excluded repertoires with fewer than 30,000 or more than 120,000 public chains, plus five with anomalous nucleotide sharing. What TCRdb holds here is the immuneACCESS table cut down to in-frame rearrangements. Part of the clones is not present; checked against another copy, under half of the missing clones reflect an unresolved V gene, and the others are unexplained. That table gives V, J and clone size, and the DNA gave D and trimming. The sample data list 65,000 to 70,000 clones, and approximately 81% of these were observed just once. The ten largest clones take up 7.4% of the sample.

The cohort consisted of approximately 690 healthy bone marrow donors. At the time of sampling, every cohort member was nominally healthy, though immune exposures that went unrecorded were likely present. The donor was CMV seropositive and was included in the group of approximately 300 seropositive cohort members. Every donor gave a peripheral blood sample, and the peripheral blood mononuclear cells from that sample were used for TCR beta sequencing. The Qiagen DNeasy Blood Extraction Kit was used to extract genomic DNA from the blood cell samples. The rearranged chain carries TRBV7-8 and TRBJ1-2; no D gene call is confident. This TCR derives from a woman aged 25 to 45 in good health and CMV-seropositive. The specimen sequenced was PBMCs. The CDR3 corresponds to CASSSRGGGVWYGYTF. The DNA sequence follows: TGTGCCAGCAGCTCCCGTGGTGGCGGGGTTTGGTATGGCTACACCTTC.